The T cell receptor beta chain under discussion was sequenced for a study of shared clonotypes between healthy human individuals. V lost 6 bases and J lost 0, with 17 bases in between. Germline V gene lookup returns CDR1 ENHRY and CDR2 SYGVKD. This CDR3 region has 16 residues. Researchers ran the assay at a deep level. Authors' methods: For the immunoSEQ data, sequences were junction-only without quality scores, so filtering differed. Clones were read by immunoSEQ multiplex PCR, and TCRdb kept only the in-frame ones, dropping some. That table furnishes V, J and clone size, whereas the DNA furnished D and trimming. Found here are about 470,000 clones, 70% to 80% of them singletons; the top ten hold around 14%.

The chain uses TRBV10-3 and TRBJ1-1, with D perhaps TRBD1 (5 bases). This sequence was found in a middle-aged woman in good health. Some clones in this sample may be carry-over from other donors' samples. Material: PBMCs. CDR3 nucleotide sequence: TGTGCCATCAGCGCAAAAAGCGGACACCTGAACACTGAAGCTTTCTTT. The encoded protein is CAISAKSGHLNTEAFF.